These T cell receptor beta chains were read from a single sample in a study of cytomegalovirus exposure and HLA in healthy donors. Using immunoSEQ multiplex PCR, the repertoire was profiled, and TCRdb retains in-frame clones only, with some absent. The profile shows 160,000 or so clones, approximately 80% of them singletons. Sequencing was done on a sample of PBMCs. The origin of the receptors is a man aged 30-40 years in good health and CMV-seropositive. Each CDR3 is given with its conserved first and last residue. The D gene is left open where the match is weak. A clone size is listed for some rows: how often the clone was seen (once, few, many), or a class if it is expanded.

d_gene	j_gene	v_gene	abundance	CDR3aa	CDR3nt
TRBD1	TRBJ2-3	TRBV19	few	CASRDRGDTQYF	TGTGCCAGTAGAGACAGGGGAGATACGCAGTATTTT
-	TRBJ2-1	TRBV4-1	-	CASSQDRGADSYNEQFF	TGCGCCAGCAGCCAAGATCGGGGGGCTGACTCCTACAATGAGCAGTTCTTC
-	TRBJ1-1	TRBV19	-	CASSIGGGRTEASF	TGTGCCAGTAGTATAGGGGGGGGGCGCACTGAAGCTTCCTTT
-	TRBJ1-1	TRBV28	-	CASSLIVNTEAFF	TGTGCCAGCAGTTTAATAGTGAACACTGAAGCTTTCTTT
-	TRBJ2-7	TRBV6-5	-	CASSYSGLGHEQYF	TGTGCCAGCAGTTACTCCGGCCTTGGGCACGAGCAGTACTTC
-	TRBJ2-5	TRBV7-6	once	CASSLAAPETQYF	TGTGCCAGCAGCTTAGCAGCCCCCGAGACCCAGTACTTC
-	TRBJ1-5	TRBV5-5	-	CASSLTGNQPQHF	TGTGCCAGCAGCTTAACAGGGAATCAGCCCCAGCATTTT
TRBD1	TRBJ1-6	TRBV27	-	CASSLFPDPGQGDSPLHF	TGTGCCAGCAGTTTATTCCCGGACCCGGGACAGGGTGACTCACCCCTCCACTTT
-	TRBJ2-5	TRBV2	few	CASSALPAGETQYF	TGTGCCAGCAGTGCTCTTCCCGCGGGAGAGACCCAGTACTTC
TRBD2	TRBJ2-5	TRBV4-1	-	CASSPGTSGGEETQYF	TGCGCCAGCAGCCCCGGGACTAGCGGGGGGGAAGAGACCCAGTACTTC
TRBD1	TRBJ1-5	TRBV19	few	CASTLGTDQPQHF	TGTGCCAGTACCCTCGGGACAGATCAGCCCCAGCATTTT
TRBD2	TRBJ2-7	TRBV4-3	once	CASSYYGTSGSYEQYF	TGCGCCAGCAGCTATTATGGGACTAGCGGGTCCTACGAGCAGTACTTC
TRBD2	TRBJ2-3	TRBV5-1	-	CASSLLAGGMTDTQYF	TGCGCCAGCAGCTTGTTAGCGGGGGGAATGACAGATACGCAGTATTTT
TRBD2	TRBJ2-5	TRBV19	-	CASSPLGGSTETQYF	TGTGCCAGTAGTCCCTTGGGCGGGAGCACAGAGACCCAGTACTTC
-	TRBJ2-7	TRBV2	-	CASRTPDISYEQYF	TGTGCCAGCAGGACACCGGACATCTCCTACGAGCAGTACTTC
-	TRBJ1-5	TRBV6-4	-	CASSDSREQPQHF	TGTGCCAGCAGTGACTCGAGAGAACAGCCCCAGCATTTT
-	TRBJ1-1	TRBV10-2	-	CASSERAGHTEAFF	TGCGCCAGCAGTGAGAGGGCAGGGCACACTGAAGCTTTCTTT
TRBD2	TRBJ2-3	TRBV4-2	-	CASSQGPLGGEYTDTQYF	TGTGCCAGCAGCCAGGGGCCTCTGGGGGGGGAATACACAGATACGCAGTATTTT
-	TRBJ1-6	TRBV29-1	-	CSVATQDSPLHF	TGCAGCGTCGCCACACAGGATTCACCCCTCCACTTT
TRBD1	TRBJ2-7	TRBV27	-	CASSLSGTGYEQYF	TGTGCCAGCAGTCTATCCGGGACAGGCTACGAGCAGTACTTC
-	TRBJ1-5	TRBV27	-	CASSFSGTLGQPQHF	TGTGCCAGCAGTTTTAGCGGGACACTCGGTCAGCCCCAGCATTTT
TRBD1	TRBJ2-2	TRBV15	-	CATSGPGQGTTGELFF	TGTGCCACCAGCGGGCCGGGACAGGGGACCACCGGGGAGCTGTTTTTT
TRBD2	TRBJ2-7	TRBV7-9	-	CASSSSLAGGITWQYF	TGTGCCAGCAGCTCAAGTTTAGCGGGGGGGATAACATGGCAGTACTTC
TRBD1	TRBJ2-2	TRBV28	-	CASSFVQGLTGELFF	TGTGCCAGCAGTTTCGTACAGGGGTTAACCGGGGAGCTGTTTTTT
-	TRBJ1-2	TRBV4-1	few	CASSQAPGEYYGYTF	TGCGCCAGCAGCCAAGCGCCGGGGGAATACTATGGCTACACCTTC
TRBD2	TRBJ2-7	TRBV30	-	CAWGSSAGASYEQYF	TGTGCCTGGGGTTCCTCAGCGGGGGCCTCCTACGAGCAGTACTTC
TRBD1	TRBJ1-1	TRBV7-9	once	CASSLAGGGTEAFF	TGTGCCAGCAGCTTAGCAGGGGGCGGGACTGAAGCTTTCTTT
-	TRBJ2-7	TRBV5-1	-	CASRLGQNNEQYF	TGCGCCAGCAGGCTGGGACAAAACAACGAGCAGTACTTC
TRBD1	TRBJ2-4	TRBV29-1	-	CSVGQISNIQYF	TGCAGCGTGGGACAGATTTCTAACATTCAGTACTTC
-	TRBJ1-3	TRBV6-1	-	CASSEAWDKGSGNTIYF	TGTGCCAGCAGTGAAGCTTGGGACAAGGGATCTGGAAACACCATATATTTT
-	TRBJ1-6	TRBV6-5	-	CASSGLRGGSPLHF	TGTGCCAGCAGCGGACTACGGGGAGGGTCACCCCTCCACTTT
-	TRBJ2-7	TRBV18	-	CASSPGHEQYF	TGTGCCAGCTCACCTGGCCACGAGCAGTACTTC
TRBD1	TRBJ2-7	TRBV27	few	CASSLPGQGVEQYF	TGTGCCAGCAGTCTCCCGGGACAGGGGGTCGAGCAGTACTTC
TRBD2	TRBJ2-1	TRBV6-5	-	CASTSSGGASHEQFF	TGTGCCAGCACCTCCAGCGGGGGGGCCTCACATGAGCAGTTCTTC
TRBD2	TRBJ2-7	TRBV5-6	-	CASSLEAGGHEQYF	TGTGCCAGCAGCTTGGAAGCGGGGGGCCACGAGCAGTACTTC
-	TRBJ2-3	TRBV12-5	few	CASGWQGTDTQYF	TGTGCTAGTGGTTGGCAAGGCACAGATACGCAGTATTTT
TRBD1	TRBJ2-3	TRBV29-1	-	CSVEWTGGIDTQYF	TGCAGCGTTGAATGGACAGGGGGAATAGATACGCAGTATTTT
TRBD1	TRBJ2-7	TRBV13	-	CASSPTDRAGEQYF	TGTGCCAGCAGCCCAACCGACAGGGCGGGCGAGCAGTACTTC
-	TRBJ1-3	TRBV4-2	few	CASSQDQVEGAGNTIYF	TGTGCCAGCAGCCAAGATCAGGTGGAAGGGGCTGGAAACACCATATATTTT
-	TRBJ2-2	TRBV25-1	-	CASSPTTGGDTGELFF	TGTGCCAGCAGTCCAACGACCGGGGGAGACACCGGGGAGCTGTTTTTT
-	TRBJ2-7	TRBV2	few	CASRAGSHEQYF	TGTGCCAGCAGGGCAGGGTCCCACGAGCAGTACTTC
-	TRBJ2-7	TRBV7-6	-	CASSLPGYYEQYF	TGTGCCAGCAGCCTTCCAGGGTACTACGAGCAGTACTTC